A single sample is the source of the 30 T cell receptor beta chains below, sequenced in a study of blood T cell repertoires in COVID-19. Only in-frame clones appear in the TCRdb table, and some are missing; sequencing was by immunoSEQ multiplex PCR. The table includes more than 95,000 clones, roughly 84% detected once. Sequencing was performed on peripheral blood. The receptors were sampled from an elderly woman with acute or convalescent COVID-19.

This chain joins TRBV19 and TRBJ2-7, with D unresolved. CDR3 length equals 14 residues. V shed 5 bases and J shed 0 bases, with 11 bases lying between them. Germline CDR1 reads LNHDA; CDR2 reads SQIVND (reference sequence). CDR3 coding DNA: TGTGCCAGTAGTGTATCGGTCCCCTCCTACGAGCAGTACTTC. It is translated as CASSVSVPSYEQYF.

The CDR3 loop is CARSLVEQHRHYEQYF. In nucleotides, the CDR3 is TGTGCCAGAAGCTTGGTCGAGCAACACCGACACTACGAGCAGTACTTC. The V gene is TRBV5-3, the J gene TRBJ2-7; no reliable D call. TRBV5-3 has ORF status, its function being uncertain. This CDR3 has 16 residues. V dropped 0 bases and J dropped 3 bases, with 16 bases sitting between them.

This chain links TRBV7-9 with TRBJ2-3, with a tentative D call TRBD2 (5 bases). CDR3 length: 14 amino acids. Germline CDR1 is SEHNR and CDR2 is FQNEAQ (reference sequence). Trimming stripped 3 bases from V and 0 bases from J, with 7 bases between. DNA of the CDR3: TGTGCCAGCAGCTTGACTACGAGCACAGATACGCAGTATTTT. This codes for CASSLTTSTDTQYF.

The chain carries TRBV27 and TRBJ1-6, with 7 bases lining up with TRBD1. Per germline, CDR1 MNHEY and CDR2 SMNVEV (reference sequence). There are 14 residues in the CDR3. J was trimmed by 6 bases and V by 6 bases; bases with no gene match: 5. The CDR3 spells CASRWDSPNSPLHF. The CDR3, as DNA: TGTGCCAGCAGGTGGGACAGCCCTAATTCACCCCTCCACTTT.

V gene TRBV5-1 combines with J gene TRBJ1-1; TRBD1 is a possible D gene (5 bases). Germline lookup yields CDR1 SGHRS and CDR2 YFSETQ. This CDR3 has 15 residues. The V end was cut by 2 bases, the J end by 1 base, with 12 bases between. CDR3 nucleotide sequence: TGCGCCAGCAGCTTACCAGGGCCGAAGAACACTGAAGCTTTCTTT. Its translation: CASSLPGPKNTEAFF.

This clone has only one observation. The rearrangement links TRBV19 to TRBJ2-5, with 8 bases that match TRBD2. There are 13 residues in the CDR3. The V gene's germline CDR1 is LNHDA and CDR2 SQIVND (reference sequence). V was clipped by 8 bases and J by 2 bases; unmatched bases: 4. CDR3 region: CASGTSGQETQYF. The CDR3 nucleotides read TGTGCCAGTGGCACTAGCGGACAAGAGACCCAGTACTTC.

V usage is TRBV5-1 and J usage is TRBJ2-7; TRBD1 aligns across 9 bases. The germline gives CDR1 SGHRS, CDR2 YFSETQ. Trimming cost V 4 bases and J 3 bases; bases outside gene matches: 2. The CDR3 length is 13 residues. Written as DNA, the CDR3 is TGCGCCAGCAGCACGGACAGGGGCTACGAGCAGTACTTC. Translating it yields CASSTDRGYEQYF.

This clone was seen a handful of times. The rearrangement links TRBV12-3 or TRBV12-4 to TRBJ2-7; maybe TRBD2 (5 bases). The CDR3 is 13 residues long. The ends were cut back, 3 bases at V and 6 bases at J, with 12 bases in the middle. This chain's CDR3 is CASSFRGSGEQYF. CDR3 nucleotides: TGTGCCAGCAGTTTCCGGGGAAGTGGCGAGCAGTACTTC.

The chain is built from TRBV19 and TRBJ1-4, with 7 bases aligning to TRBD1. This CDR3 has 14 amino acids. The trim removed 4 bases at V and 6 bases at J, leaving 5 bases unmatched. From germline, CDR1 is LNHDA and CDR2 SQIVND (reference sequence). CDR3: CASSTQGRYEKLFF. In DNA, the CDR3 is TGTGCCAGTAGTACACAGGGGAGATATGAAAAACTGTTTTTT.

The genes are TRBV7-6 and TRBJ2-7, with 7 bases fitting TRBD1. The length of the CDR3 is 15 residues. Germline V gene data show CDR1 as SGHVS and CDR2 as FNYEAQ. The V gene end was trimmed by 1 base and the J gene end by 5 bases; junction bases not matched to a gene: 8. CDR3 sequence (DNA): TGTGCCAGCAGCTTAGAAGTGGGACAGACAGACGAGCAGTACTTC. Translating gives CASSLEVGQTDEQYF.

The chain links TRBV28 to TRBJ1-4; D ambiguous. The CDR3 spans 14 residues. Deletions cut 6 bases from V and 2 bases from J, with 10 bases between. Germline V gene data show CDR1 as MDHEN and CDR2 as SYDVKM. This CDR3 reads CASRGGGTNEKLFF. DNA for the CDR3: TGTGCCAGCAGGGGAGGAGGGACTAATGAAAAACTGTTTTTT. The variable domain in full, completed from reference TRBV28 and TRBJ1-4, reads DVKVTQSSRYLVKRTGEKVFLECVQDMDHENMFWYRQDPGLGLRLIYFSYDVKMKEKGDIPEGYSVSREKKERFSLILESASTNQTSMYLCASRGGGTNEKLFFGSGTQLSVL.

This chain connects TRBV6-6 to TRBJ2-1; TRBD1 matches 10 bases. Germline values: CDR1 MNHNY, CDR2 SVGAGI (reference sequence). V gave up 7 bases and J gave up 9 bases; unmatched junction bases: 6. There are 13 residues in the CDR3. The chain's CDR3 is CASIHGQGGEQFF. CDR3 DNA sequence: TGTGCCAGCATTCACGGACAGGGGGGTGAGCAGTTCTTC.

The chain recombines TRBV5-8 with TRBJ1-6; D remains ambiguous. The CDR3 runs to 11 residues. Germline-derived CDR1 and CDR2 are SGHTS and YDEGEE. Trimming cost V 4 bases and J 8 bases, with 4 bases left between them. The CDR3 region is CASSGHSPLHF. CDR3 in DNA: TGTGCCAGCAGCGGGCATTCACCCCTCCACTTT.

J is TRBJ2-2 and V is TRBV5-4, with a weak D call TRBD1 (6 bases). V was shortened by 1 base and J by 5 bases, with 15 bases between the two germline ends. CDR3 size: 16 residues. Looked up from germline, CDR1 is SGHNT and CDR2 is YYREEE (reference sequence). In nucleotides, the CDR3 is TGTGCCAGCAGCTTGTCCAGGGGCCTCGATACCGGGGAGCTGTTTTTT. It encodes CASSLSRGLDTGELFF.

The chain employs TRBV3-1 (or the pseudogene TRBV3-2) and TRBJ1-2, with D unresolved. Looked up from germline, CDR1 is LGHDT and CDR2 is YNNKEL (reference sequence). The V and J ends lost 1 base and 2 bases respectively, with 8 bases between them. The CDR3 is 14 amino acids. CDR3 loop: CASSQVIQNYGYTF. DNA for the CDR3: TGTGCCAGCAGCCAAGTCATACAGAACTATGGCTACACCTTC.

The chain couples TRBV12-2 to TRBJ2-5; TRBD2 is taken as the D call from the table, unchecked against the DNA. TRBV12-2 is a pseudogene locus. This CDR3 spans 15 amino acids. The CDR3 region is CASRLGTSAQETQYF. The DNA of the CDR3 is TGTGCAAGTCGCTTAGGAACTAGCGCACAAGAGACCCAGTACTTC.

This chain links TRBV11-2 with TRBJ2-7; no firm D call. Germline-derived CDR1 and CDR2 are SGHAT and FQNNGV. CDR3 size: 16 residues. V lost 4 bases, J lost 1 base, and 17 bases lay in between. This CDR3 reads CASSSIAPGLSYEQYF. The CDR3 DNA is TGTGCCAGCAGCTCAATCGCTCCGGGTCTATCCTACGAGCAGTACTTC.

In DNA, the CDR3 is TGTGCCAGCAGCTTCGACCAGGGGTCTGGAAACACCATATATTTT. Amino acids: CASSFDQGSGNTIYF. The V gene is TRBV9, the J gene TRBJ1-3, with D perhaps TRBD1 (6 bases). The CDR3 extends over 15 amino acids. Trimming took 4 bases from V and 1 from J, leaving 12 bases between them. Per the germline V gene, CDR1 is SGDLS and CDR2 is YYNGEE.

The genes are TRBV28 and TRBJ2-5; D gene uncertain. The CDR3 loop spans 12 amino acids. Germline V CDR1 and CDR2: MDHEN, SYDVKM. V was pared by 5 bases and J by 2 bases, with 6 bases between. CDR3 sequence: CASSIQQETQYF. The DNA of the CDR3 is TGTGCCAGCAGTATACAGCAAGAGACCCAGTACTTC.

This chain joins TRBV5-4 and TRBJ1-2; 12 bases fit TRBD1. This CDR3 contains 13 residues. With 4 bases clipped from V and 6 bases from J, the junction kept 1 base outside the gene matches. The germline V gene encodes CDR1 SGHNT and CDR2 YYREEE (reference sequence). Here the CDR3 DNA reads TGTGCCAGCAGCGGGACAGGGGGCGATGGCTACACCTTC. Protein: CASSGTGGDGYTF.

The chain combines TRBV5-4 with TRBJ1-2; 7 bases fit TRBD1. CDR1 and CDR2 (germline): SGHNT, YYREEE (reference sequence). The CDR3 contains 15 residues. The J segment lost 6 bases and the V segment lost 4 bases, leaving 12 bases of the junction unmatched. The CDR3 loop reads CASSPRMTGNDGYTF. For the CDR3, the DNA is TGTGCCAGCAGCCCGAGAATGACAGGGAATGATGGCTACACCTTC.

The chain has TRBV6-1 and TRBJ2-7; the D is unclear. This CDR3 has 12 amino acids. V was clipped by 2 bases and J by 6 bases, with 8 bases between them. The germline V gene encodes CDR1 MNHNS and CDR2 SASEGT. Written as DNA, the CDR3 is TGTGCCAGCAGTGAACGTTATTCCGAGCAGTACTTC. Amino acids: CASSERYSEQYF.

V and J are TRBV6-2 or TRBV6-3 and TRBJ1-3; D unresolved. V was cut by 3 bases and J by 9 bases, with 9 bases left in between. The CDR3 runs to 12 residues. Germline values: CDR1 MNHEY, CDR2 SVGEGT. Here the CDR3 reads CASSYSSFTIYF. CDR3 coding DNA: TGTGCCAGCAGTTATTCCTCCTTCACCATATATTTT.

J is TRBJ1-1 and V is TRBV12-5, with D perhaps TRBD1 (5 bases). This CDR3 has 15 amino acids. Germline-derived CDR1 and CDR2 are LGHNT and FRNRAP. Trimming pared 0 bases from V and 1 base from J, leaving 9 bases between. In nucleotides, the CDR3 is TGTGCTAGTGGTTTGGTAGGGACTCAGAACACTGAAGCTTTCTTT. Residues: CASGLVGTQNTEAFF.

This chain links TRBV5-1 with TRBJ2-2; D perhaps matches TRBD1 (6 bases). The germline CDR1 and CDR2 sequences are SGHRS and YFSETQ. This CDR3 spans 16 amino acids. V shed 3 bases and J shed 2 bases, with 14 bases lying between them. CDR3 residues: CASSWSGTHNTGELFF. CDR3 coding DNA: TGCGCCAGCAGCTGGTCCGGGACACATAACACCGGGGAGCTGTTTTTT.

This clone turned up a few times. V is TRBV7-8 and J is TRBJ2-2, with 8 positions matching TRBD2. The CDR3 runs to 17 residues. CDR1 and CDR2 from the germline V gene are SGHVS and FQNEAQ. With V trimmed by 8 bases and J by 5 bases, 16 bases remained unmatched. The chain's CDR3 is CASRSSWGLEGTGELFF. CDR3 bases: TGTGCCAGCCGGAGTTCGTGGGGACTAGAAGGTACCGGGGAGCTGTTTTTT.

The genes are TRBV9 and TRBJ1-3; no reliable D call. This CDR3 is built from 18 residues. Trimming stripped 0 bases from V and 4 bases from J, with 20 bases between. Germline V lookup: CDR1 SGDLS, CDR2 YYNGEE. The CDR3 sequence is CASSVAPPEQRFGNTIYF. DNA of the CDR3: TGTGCCAGCAGCGTAGCCCCCCCAGAACAACGATTCGGAAACACCATATATTTT.

This clone was recorded once. The chain couples TRBV4-1 to TRBJ1-4; tentative D call: TRBD1 (6 bases). From germline, CDR1 is MGHRA and CDR2 YSYEKL. CDR3 length: 16 residues. V shed 3 bases and J shed 14 bases, with 25 bases lying between them. In DNA, the CDR3 is TGCGCCAGCAGCCACCGGGAGGGACAACCGGTGGGTGGGCTGTTTTTT. Protein product: CASSHREGQPVGGLFF.

This clone was counted a single time. This chain joins TRBV9 and TRBJ2-3; a weak D match, TRBD2 (6 bases). V dropped 0 bases and J dropped 2 bases, with 10 bases sitting between them. The CDR3 has 15 residues. Germline CDR1 and CDR2: SGDLS and YYNGEE. CDR3 in DNA: TGTGCCAGCAGCGTAGATCAGCGGGTCACAGATACGCAGTATTTT. It is translated as CASSVDQRVTDTQYF.

The V gene is TRBV11-2, the J gene TRBJ2-5; a weak D match, TRBD1 (5 bases). The V gene's germline CDR1 is SGHAT and CDR2 FQNNGV. This CDR3 contains 12 residues. V gave up 3 bases and J gave up 4 bases, with 6 bases separating them. The chain's CDR3 is CASSFRVETQYF. CDR3 DNA: TGTGCCAGCAGCTTCAGGGTAGAGACCCAGTACTTC.